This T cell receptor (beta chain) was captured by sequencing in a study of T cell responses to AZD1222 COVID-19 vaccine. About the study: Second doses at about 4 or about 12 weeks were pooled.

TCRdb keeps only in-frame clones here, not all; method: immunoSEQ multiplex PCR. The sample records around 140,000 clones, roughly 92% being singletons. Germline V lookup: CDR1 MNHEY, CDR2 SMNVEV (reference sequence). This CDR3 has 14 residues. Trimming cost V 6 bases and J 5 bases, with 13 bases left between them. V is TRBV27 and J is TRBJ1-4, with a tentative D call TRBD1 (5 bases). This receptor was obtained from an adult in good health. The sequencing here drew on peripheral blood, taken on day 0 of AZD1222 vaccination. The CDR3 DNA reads TGTGCCAGCAGGCCGGGGAAGGGGAATGAAAAACTGTTTTTT. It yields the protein CASRPGKGNEKLFF.